The text below deals with one T cell receptor (beta chain). No antigen is known for it. The data originate from a study of blood T cells in healthy people across ages. PCR was performed a second time for about 7 to 11 cycles using a sample-barcoded 5' primer and a J-beta primer mix. Each CDR3 protein gets one entry after TCRdb re-called the 5' RACE reads with MiXCR. This sample has roughly 800,000 distinct CDR3 sequences; about 62% occur once, and the top ten carry 22%. Study-wide findings and caveats: The study could not conclusively compare naive and antigen-experienced cells, given its unsorted PBMCs.

Material for sequencing was blood. This TCR was recovered from a man aged 25-45 years in good health.

The CDR3 coding sequence is TGCAGCGTGGCCGAGGAGGGATATGGCTACACCTTC. As protein: CSVAEEGYGYTF. J is TRBJ1-2 and V is TRBV29-1; no clear D gene. Trimming stripped 6 bases from V and 5 bases from J, with 13 bases between. The V gene's germline CDR1 is SQVTM and CDR2 ANQGSEA. The CDR3 is 12 residues long.